The sequence of this T cell receptor beta chain was determined in a study of shared clonotypes between healthy human individuals. Naive CD4+ cells were CD45RA-selected; the remaining cells were memory. The assay used deep level. Repertoires were generated with immunoSEQ multiplex PCR, while TCRdb's copy carries only in-frame clones and drops some. The table records a few hundred thousand clones, 97% of them present only once. Looked up from germline, CDR1 is MNHEY and CDR2 is SMNVEV (reference sequence). The CDR3 has 17 amino acids. V gave up 4 bases and J gave up 1 base, with 17 bases separating them. Note on this clone: Its antigen remains unknown.

Whole-study findings and limits: Sharing across four donors was highest in naive CD4 (about 5%) and lowest in memory CD8 (roughly 0.4%).

This TCR was recovered from a woman under 40 in good health. The V gene is TRBV27, the J gene TRBJ1-5; D might be TRBD1 (5 bases). Specimen: naive CD4+ T cells sorted from blood. The subset denotes: CD45RA+ positively selected. The CDR3 bases are TGTGCCAGCAGTTCAAGCTGGACAACGGTGAGCAATCAGCCCCAGCATTTT. Protein product: CASSSSWTTVSNQPQHF.